The next 3 T cell receptor beta chains were all read from a single sample in a study of blood T cell repertoires in COVID-19. Here immunoSEQ multiplex PCR was the method, and the copy in TCRdb shows in-frame clones only, minus some. The sample carries about 160,000 clones, around nine tenths recorded once. What was sequenced was peripheral blood. The origin of the receptors is a woman between 70 and 85 years old with COVID-19, enrolled during active disease.

J is TRBJ2-7 and V is TRBV5-1; D call uncertain. The CDR3 runs 13 residues. Germline loops: CDR1 SGHRS, CDR2 YFSETQ. Between the trimmed V and J ends, which lost 1 base and 0 bases, there was a span of 5 bases. CDR3 nucleotides: TGCGCCAGCAGCTTGACAGTCTCCTACGAGCAGTACTTC. This encodes CASSLTVSYEQYF.

The V call is TRBV4-2, the J call TRBJ2-7; TRBD1 matches at 11 bases. The V gene's germline CDR1 is LGHNA and CDR2 YNFKEQ. CDR3 length: 16 amino acids. V shed 3 bases and J 2 bases; nucleotides not matched to a gene: 6. In DNA form, the CDR3 reads TGTGCCAGCAGCCAGGCCGAGGGACAGGGGGCCTACGAGCAGTACTTC. This translates into CASSQAEGQGAYEQYF.

Here the CDR3 reads CASSQDPGGGANYGYTF. The CDR3 DNA reads as TGCGCCAGCAGCCAAGATCCCGGGGGGGGCGCTAACTATGGCTACACCTTC. The gene calls are TRBV4-1 and TRBJ1-2; possible D gene TRBD1, 6 bases. V lost 0 bases to trimming and J lost 0 bases, with 14 bases between them. Germline CDR1 is MGHRA and CDR2 is YSYEKL. The CDR3 is made up of 17 amino acids.